The clone carrying this TCR beta chain was counted many times. Antigen unknown. Germline lookup yields CDR1 SGHTA and CDR2 FQGNSA. The V end lost 2 bases, the J end lost 4 bases, and 12 bases lay between the germline ends. The CDR3 contains 14 residues. A second 7 to 11 cycle PCR used barcoded and J-beta primers. TCRdb re-called the 5' RACE reads through MiXCR, storing one row per CDR3 protein. Of some 920,000 distinct CDR3 sequences in the sample, 51% are singletons; the top ten hold roughly a fifth. The data stem from a study of blood T cells in healthy people across ages. Overall study results and limits: Bulk PBMC profiling left naive and antigen-experienced comparisons inconclusive.

Sequenced input: blood. The receptor comes from a woman in her sixties in good health. The chain has TRBV7-2 and TRBJ2-7; D not resolved. The CDR3 loop is CASSLQPAVYEQYF. CDR3 DNA: TGTGCCAGCAGCTTACAGCCGGCGGTTTACGAGCAGTACTTC.